This TCR beta chain appears in the sequencing data of a study of CD8 T cells in Susac syndrome. The CD8+ and CD4+ T cells were isolated magnetically using a negative isolation approach, whereas the TEMRA cells were enriched by FACS. After extraction with the RNeasy kit, about 0.45 to 1 ug of the RNA was reverse transcribed using random hexamers. TCR beta CDR3 was amplified by immunoSEQ covering 54 Vbeta and 13 Jbeta. In TCRdb, the immunoSEQ multiplex PCR reads were re-called with MiXCR into one record per CDR3 protein. The sample includes 150,000 to 200,000 distinct CDR3 sequences, roughly 95% of them seen just once. V trimming: 5 bases; J trimming: 7 bases; junction bases outside the gene matches: 11. Germline V CDR1 and CDR2: SGHTA, FQGTGA. CDR3 length equals 16 residues.

The V and J genes are TRBV7-3 and TRBJ2-2; 9 bases are a match to TRBD1. The sequenced sample was CD4+ T cells from PBMCs. The sequence came from a human donor with multiple sclerosis. CDR3 amino acids: CASSPASTGGYGELFF. The CDR3 DNA is TGTGCCAGCAGCCCGGCCTCGACAGGGGGGTACGGGGAGCTGTTTTTT.